Presented here are 19 T cell receptor beta chains from one specimen sequenced in a study of human T cells and chemical hapten exposure listed by TCRdb under 2021. The time point label here, explained by the study, means: pre-sensitization, week 0. The sample's treatment or condition label is to be understood as: therapeutic diphenylcyclopropenone sensitization with weekly scalp DPC. Library preparation employed RACE. Reads for this sample came from a NextSeq 500. TCRdb cleaned the public reads at Q25 with fastp, built clones with MiXCR and kept in-frame beta chains. CDR3 protein sequences are deduplicated, and each keeps its most common genes and DNA. The sample table contains more than 55,000 distinct CDR3 sequences; only one count was recorded for more than 7.5% of them. The ten top clones hold nearly 10% of the sample. The sample was whole blood, taken in connection with sensitization to the hapten diphenylcyclopropenone (DPC). These receptors all come from a middle-aged man with alopecia areata. Some clones in this sample may be carry-over from other donors' samples.

This clonotype was seen only once. The junction shows a germline mismatch at one end, possibly a read error. The chain links TRBV12-3 or TRBV12-4 to TRBJ2-4; 7 positions agree with TRBD2. CDR3 size: 15 residues. CDR3 sequence reads: CANSLVGGTKNIQYF. The CDR3 DNA reads TGTGCCAACAGTTTGGTCGGGGGGACCAAAAACATTCAGTACTTC.

The J gene is TRBJ2-7, the V gene TRBV4-2; D uncertain. V was trimmed by 6 bases and J by 2 bases, leaving 8 bases between them. CDR3 length: 12 residues. Germline CDR1 LGHNA, CDR2 YNFKEQ. The CDR3 coding sequence is TGTGCCAGCAGAGACCAGACCTACGAGCAGTACTTC. Protein product: CASRDQTYEQYF.

In this sample, this clonotype turned up many times. For the CDR3, the DNA is TGTGCCAGCAGTTTACTTGTAGGGACGGGGGACGGCTACACCTTC. It specifies CASSLLVGTGDGYTF. This chain uses TRBV12-3 or TRBV12-4 with TRBJ1-2; D is perhaps TRBD1 (5 bases). Between the trimmed V and J ends, which lost 2 bases and 8 bases, there was a span of 18 bases. The CDR3 spans 15 residues.

The chain has TRBV29-1 and TRBJ2-7; 8 bases fit TRBD2. Germline V gene data show CDR1 as SQVTM and CDR2 as ANQGSEA. The CDR3 runs 13 residues. V lost 7 bases, J lost 1 base, and 6 bases stayed unmatched. The CDR3, as DNA: TGCAGCGCCCTTAGCGGGACGTCCTACGAGCAGTACTTC. Residues: CSALSGTSYEQYF.

This clonotype was counted between two and nine times. This chain uses TRBV19 with TRBJ2-7; possibly TRBD2 for D (6 bases). Germline assignment: CDR1 LNHDA and CDR2 SQIVND (reference sequence). The CDR3 totals 14 residues. V shed 4 bases and J shed 3 bases, with 13 bases lying between them. CDR3 residues: CASSNGLRGYEQYF. CDR3 DNA: TGTGCCAGTAGTAATGGACTACGGGGCTACGAGCAGTACTTC.

This clonotype was observed many times. The chain uses TRBV20-1 and TRBJ2-7; 9 bases agree with TRBD1. This CDR3 is built from 17 residues. Germline-derived CDR1 and CDR2 are DFQATT and SNEGSKA (reference sequence). The junction had 12 bases not matched to a gene; V was cut back by 3 bases and J by 0 bases. Here the CDR3 reads CSARGGVDRGSSYEQYF. The DNA of the CDR3 is TGCAGTGCTAGGGGAGGGGTGGACAGGGGAAGCTCCTACGAGCAGTACTTC.

CDR3 coding DNA: TGCGCCAGCAGCCAAGGTTTGTTCCAGGGGGCTAATTCACCCCTCCACTTT. This codes for CASSQGLFQGANSPLHF. The chain carries TRBV4-1 and TRBJ1-6; 8 bases agree with TRBD1. The germline V gene has CDR1 MGHRA and CDR2 YSYEKL. The V and J ends lost 1 base and 6 bases, in that order; junction bases with no gene match: 8. This CDR3 comprises 17 residues.

The gene calls are TRBV20-1 and TRBJ1-4, with 11 bases fitting TRBD1. Germline V gene sequence: CDR1 DFQATT, CDR2 SNEGSKA (reference sequence). V was clipped by 6 bases and J by 7 bases; unmatched bases: 1. The length of the CDR3 is 12 residues. The CDR3 spells CSADRGREKLFF. CDR3 coding DNA: TGCAGTGCGGACAGGGGGCGTGAAAAACTGTTTTTT.

The chain is built from TRBV29-1 and TRBJ1-1; no clear D. V dropped 5 bases and J dropped 4 bases, with 14 bases sitting between them. CDR1 SQVTM and CDR2 ANQGSEA come from the germline V gene. The CDR3 loop spans 13 amino acids. CDR3 sequence reads: CSVPKPVTTEAFF. The CDR3 coding sequence is TGCAGCGTTCCGAAGCCGGTTACCACTGAAGCTTTCTTT.

This clonotype has at least ten counts. The chain couples TRBV6-5 to TRBJ1-1; perhaps TRBD1 as D (6 bases). CDR1 is MNHEY, CDR2 SVGAGI, per germline. The CDR3 extends over 18 amino acids. V lost 0 bases and J 4 bases, leaving 21 bases between the germline ends. Here the CDR3 reads CASSYSTGFMGWTTEAFF. CDR3 in DNA: TGTGCCAGCAGTTACTCCACAGGGTTTATGGGGTGGACCACTGAAGCTTTCTTT.

This clonotype was picked up many times. J is TRBJ2-1 and V is TRBV20-1; unclear D gene. V was pared by 7 bases and J by 3 bases, with 13 bases between. The CDR3 totals 13 residues. In germline, CDR1 is DFQATT, CDR2 SNEGSKA (reference sequence). The CDR3 DNA follows: TGCAGTGTTAAAAGCCCCAACTACAATGAGCAGTTCTTC. Its translation: CSVKSPNYNEQFF.

This clonotype was observed a few times. The V call is TRBV3-1, the J call TRBJ2-7; D is undetermined. V was trimmed by 2 bases and J by 7 bases, leaving 9 bases between them. The CDR3 loop spans 12 amino acids. Germline V CDR1 and CDR2: LGHDT, YNNKEL (reference sequence). The CDR3: CASSQSSREQYF. The CDR3 nucleotides are TGTGCCAGCAGCCAATCATCCAGGGAGCAGTACTTC.

The V call is TRBV29-1, the J call TRBJ1-2, with 9 bases aligning to TRBD1. Germline CDR1 is SQVTM and CDR2 is ANQGSEA. V lost 6 bases to trimming and J lost 2 bases; unmatched junction nucleotides: 4. The CDR3 consists of 13 residues. CDR3 loop: CSVVGQGNYGYTF. The CDR3 nucleotides read TGCAGCGTGGTTGGACAGGGGAACTATGGCTACACCTTC.

In nucleotides, the CDR3 is TGTGCCAGCAGCGACCCCCCGGACAGGGCGGACGAGCAGTACTTC. Translated: CASSDPPDRADEQYF. This sequence joins TRBV28 and TRBJ2-7; 8 bases line up with TRBD1. The CDR3 length is 15 residues. Germline lookup yields CDR1 MDHEN and CDR2 SYDVKM. Trimming cost V 6 bases and J 5 bases; bases outside gene matches: 12.

V gene TRBV6-4 combines with J gene TRBJ2-7; D may be TRBD1 or TRBD2 (5 bases each). CDR1 MRHNA and CDR2 SNTAGT come from the germline V gene. The V end lost 0 bases, the J end lost 7 bases, and 25 bases lay between the germline ends. There are 18 residues in the CDR3. The CDR3 DNA reads as TGTGCCAGCAGTGACTCGGGGCGCCTAGCCGACGACTACTTGGAGCAGTACTTC. The encoded protein is CASSDSGRLADDYLEQYF.

This chain uses TRBV27 with TRBJ1-6, with 11 positions matching TRBD1. Germline V lookup: CDR1 MNHEY, CDR2 SMNVEV (reference sequence). V lost 8 bases to trimming and J lost 8 bases; unmatched junction nucleotides: 5. The CDR3 is made up of 14 amino acids. The CDR3 spells CASGWTGGDSPLHF. The CDR3 DNA reads TGTGCCAGCGGGTGGACAGGGGGCGATTCACCCCTCCACTTT.

A few counts support this clonotype. V is TRBV11-1 and J is TRBJ1-2; D gene unclear. This CDR3 is 13 amino acids long. The V gene's germline CDR1 is SGHAT and CDR2 FQDESV (reference sequence). Trimming cost V 3 bases and J 8 bases, with 13 bases left between them. The CDR3: CASSLAGVGGYTF. The CDR3 nucleotides are TGTGCCAGCAGCTTGGCGGGCGTCGGGGGCTACACCTTC.

In its sample, this clonotype was seen a few times. The rearrangement uses TRBV2 and TRBJ1-2; D not resolved. CDR1 and CDR2 (germline): SNHLY, FYNNEI. Trimming removed 1 base at V and 3 bases at J, with 6 bases between. The CDR3 is made up of 13 amino acids. This chain's CDR3 is CASSEGTDYGYTF. CDR3 nucleotides: TGTGCCAGCAGTGAAGGGACCGACTATGGCTACACCTTC.

As regards this clonotype: A much larger clone sits a single nucleotide away, making a read error possible. This chain links TRBV3-1 with TRBJ2-7, with D uncertain. Germline-derived CDR1 and CDR2 are LGHDT and YNNKEL (reference sequence). This CDR3 comprises 12 residues. The germline V and J ends were trimmed by 0 bases and 2 bases, with 2 bases remaining between them. The CDR3 protein is CASSQDTYEQYF. The CDR3 DNA reads TGTGCCAGCAGCCAAGACACCTACGAGCAGTACTTC.